This T cell receptor beta chain was captured by sequencing in a study of shared clonotypes between healthy human individuals. About the research overall: Each donor had three CD4 naive, three CD4 memory, two CD8 naive and one CD8 memory plate. Study-level points and caveats: The sampled material consisted only of blood, and tissue repertoires are likely to differ. The four-donor shared clonotypes exceeded non-shared clonotypes in generation probability, with non-shared ones scoring lower.

Subsets obtained from CD4+ cells comprised CD45RA+ naive and CD45RA-negative memory cells. For this clone: The antigen remains unidentified.

Using immunoSEQ multiplex PCR, the repertoire was profiled, and TCRdb retains in-frame clones only, with some absent. The sample lists just under 350,000 clones; over 70% were seen once. V lost 3 bases and J lost 0, with 6 bases in between. CDR1 SGHTA and CDR2 FQGTGA come from the germline V gene. The CDR3 loop spans 13 amino acids. This sequence was found in a man aged 25 to 40 in good health. Sequenced input: memory CD4+ T cells sorted from blood. The subset denotes: CD45RA-negative fraction. The chain has TRBV7-3 and TRBJ2-7; possibly TRBD2 for D (5 bases). CDR3 region: CASSLDSSYEQYF. DNA of the CDR3: TGTGCCAGCAGCTTGGACTCCTCCTACGAGCAGTACTTC.